The following is a TCR beta chain sequence with its context. Its matching antigen is unknown. This record belongs to a study of cytomegalovirus exposure and HLA in healthy donors. General study results and limits: Common viral pathogens seemed, in a later analysis, to connect with several of the most significant clusters.

While unrecorded immune exposures were likely, the donors were nominally healthy when sampled. Germline CDR1 reads MDHEN; CDR2 reads SYDVKM. This CDR3 contains 13 residues. V was shortened by 2 bases and J by 7 bases, with 11 bases between the two germline ends. Both 60 Vbeta primers and 13 Jbeta primers went into the PCR. Generated by immunoSEQ multiplex PCR, the TCRdb table keeps only in-frame clones and is missing some. The repertoire includes 100,000 to 150,000 clones, roughly 80% of them detected once, and around 4.5% sits in the top ten. This sequence originates from a woman aged 40 to 50 in good health and CMV-seronegative. Sequencing used PBMCs. The chain joins TRBV28 to TRBJ1-2; D is ambiguous. CDR3 bases: TGTGCCAGCAGTTTAGTCAGGCGCCGTGGCTACACCTTC. This sequence encodes CASSLVRRRGYTF.